These T cell receptor beta chains were read from a single sample in a study of CD8+ T cells in alopecia areata. TCRdb keeps only in-frame clones here, not all; method: immunoSEQ multiplex PCR. This table holds roughly 250,000 clones, 67% found once. Specimen: CD4+ T cells sorted from blood, collected at week 0. All receptors derive from a human donor with alopecia areata. Both conserved end residues are part of each CDR3. D genes are given only for firm matches. Size values are once, few and many counts, or a class for expanded clones, and some rows have none.

j_call d_call clone_size v_call cdr3_aa cdr3_nt
TRBJ1-5 . . TRBV7-8 CASTRLGGNQPQHF TGTGCCAGCACCAGGCTGGGGGGCAATCAGCCCCAGCATTTT
TRBJ1-2 TRBD1 . TRBV6-1 CASSGQGMIYGYTF TGTGCCAGCTCGGGACAGGGAATGATCTATGGCTACACCTTC
TRBJ2-5 TRBD2 . TRBV7-2 CASSSRAGGARETQYF TGTGCCAGCAGCTCAAGAGCGGGGGGGGCCCGAGAGACCCAGTACTTC
TRBJ2-5 TRBD1 . TRBV29-1 CSVLQGTETQYF TGCAGCGTTCTACAGGGGACAGAGACCCAGTACTTC
TRBJ1-2 TRBD1 few TRBV10-3 CAAGDRGYDGYTF TGTGCCGCTGGGGACAGGGGTTACGATGGCTACACCTTC
TRBJ2-1 . . TRBV29-1 CSAPLGQYNEQFF TGCAGCGCCCCTCTGGGGCAGTACAATGAGCAGTTCTTC
TRBJ1-1 . few TRBV11-2 CASSLRSTGNTEAFF TGTGCCAGCAGCTTAAGGAGCACAGGGAACACTGAAGCTTTCTTT
TRBJ1-2 . few TRBV9 CASSVDGTYTF TGTGCCAGCAGCGTAGACGGGACCTACACCTTC
TRBJ1-3 . once TRBV6-5 CASSYRWQTGNTIYF TGTGCCAGCAGTTACCGGTGGCAGACTGGAAACACCATATATTTT
TRBJ1-6 TRBD1 . TRBV25-1 CASRGDRGYNSPLHF TGTGCCAGCAGAGGAGACAGGGGATATAATTCACCCCTCCACTTT
TRBJ2-3 TRBD2 . TRBV29-1 CSVGGGQADTQYF TGCAGCGTAGGCGGGGGTCAGGCAGATACGCAGTATTTT
TRBJ2-3 . few TRBV30 CAWSPGEVTDTQYF TGTGCCTGGAGCCCGGGGGAGGTCACAGATACGCAGTATTTT
TRBJ2-7 . . TRBV29-1 CSATRGLDYEQYF TGCAGCGCCACACGGGGATTAGACTACGAGCAGTACTTC
TRBJ1-1 . few TRBV4-3 CASSQVQQNTEAFF TGCGCCAGCAGCCAAGTCCAGCAGAACACTGAAGCTTTCTTT
TRBJ2-7 TRBD1 once TRBV30 CAWSGTGYYEQYF TGTGCCTGGAGTGGGACAGGCTACTACGAGCAGTACTTC
TRBJ2-3 . . TRBV29-1 CSVVVVGNTQYF TGCAGCGTGGTCGTGGTGGGGAATACGCAGTATTTT
TRBJ2-2 . . TRBV11-2 CASSRAGGDTGELFF TGTGCCAGCAGCCGTGCAGGAGGGGACACCGGGGAGCTGTTTTTT
TRBJ1-2 TRBD1 few TRBV6-5 CASSYSTGQVSYGYTF TGTGCCAGCAGTTACTCTACCGGACAGGTATCCTATGGCTACACCTTC
TRBJ1-6 . once TRBV13 CASNEVGGKSPLHF TGTGCCAGCAACGAAGTGGGGGGAAAATCACCCCTCCACTTT
TRBJ2-4 . few TRBV4-3 CASSQELRSLAKNIQYF TGCGCCAGCAGCCAAGAATTGCGGAGTCTAGCCAAAAACATTCAGTACTTC
TRBJ2-7 . few TRBV30 CAWARSTLSYEQYF TGTGCCTGGGCCCGGAGTACCCTCTCCTACGAGCAGTACTTC
TRBJ2-2 . few TRBV27 CASSPLGRGTGELFF TGTGCCAGCAGTCCGTTGGGGCGAGGGACCGGGGAGCTGTTTTTT
TRBJ2-7 TRBD1 . TRBV6-5 CASSVGQPLRQYF TGTGCCAGCAGTGTGGGACAGCCCCTTAGGCAGTACTTC
TRBJ2-5 . . TRBV2 CASKQALYGETQYF TGTGCCAGCAAGCAGGCTCTCTACGGGGAGACCCAGTACTTC
TRBJ2-5 TRBD2 . TRBV2 CASSDRRGETQYF TGTGCCAGCAGTGACCGGCGGGGGGAGACCCAGTACTTC
TRBJ1-6 TRBD1 . TRBV27 CASSLTRTGVYNSPLHF TGTGCCAGCAGCCTAACTCGGACAGGGGTTTATAATTCACCCCTCCACTTT
TRBJ1-1 TRBD1 . TRBV29-1 CSFWTGAAEAFF TGCAGCTTTTGGACAGGGGCGGCTGAAGCTTTCTTT
TRBJ2-4 . few TRBV29-1 CSVGPTGNIQYF TGCAGCGTTGGACCCACTGGCAACATTCAGTACTTC
TRBJ2-7 . . TRBV10-2 CASRNRGGDEQYF TGCGCCAGCAGGAACAGGGGGGGGGACGAGCAGTACTTC
TRBJ1-2 . once TRBV6-5 CASSYSLLNYGYTF TGTGCCAGCAGTTACTCGCTGTTAAACTATGGCTACACCTTC
TRBJ2-5 TRBD2 . TRBV7-3 CASSASGEGETQYF TGTGCCAGCAGCGCTAGCGGGGAGGGAGAGACCCAGTACTTC
TRBJ1-1 TRBD1 . TRBV5-1 CASSLVTGANTEAFF TGCGCCAGCAGCTTGGTTACAGGGGCGAACACTGAAGCTTTCTTT
TRBJ2-6 . few TRBV29-1 CSVEAGAGANVLTF TGCAGCGTTGAAGCGGGGGCTGGGGCCAACGTCCTGACTTTC
TRBJ2-5 . . TRBV7-2 CASSPRGARETQYF TGTGCCAGCAGCCCCAGGGGGGCGCGGGAGACCCAGTACTTC
TRBJ2-7 . . TRBV5-1 CASSLGRGEIYEQYF TGCGCCAGCAGCTTGGGCCGGGGAGAGATCTACGAGCAGTACTTC